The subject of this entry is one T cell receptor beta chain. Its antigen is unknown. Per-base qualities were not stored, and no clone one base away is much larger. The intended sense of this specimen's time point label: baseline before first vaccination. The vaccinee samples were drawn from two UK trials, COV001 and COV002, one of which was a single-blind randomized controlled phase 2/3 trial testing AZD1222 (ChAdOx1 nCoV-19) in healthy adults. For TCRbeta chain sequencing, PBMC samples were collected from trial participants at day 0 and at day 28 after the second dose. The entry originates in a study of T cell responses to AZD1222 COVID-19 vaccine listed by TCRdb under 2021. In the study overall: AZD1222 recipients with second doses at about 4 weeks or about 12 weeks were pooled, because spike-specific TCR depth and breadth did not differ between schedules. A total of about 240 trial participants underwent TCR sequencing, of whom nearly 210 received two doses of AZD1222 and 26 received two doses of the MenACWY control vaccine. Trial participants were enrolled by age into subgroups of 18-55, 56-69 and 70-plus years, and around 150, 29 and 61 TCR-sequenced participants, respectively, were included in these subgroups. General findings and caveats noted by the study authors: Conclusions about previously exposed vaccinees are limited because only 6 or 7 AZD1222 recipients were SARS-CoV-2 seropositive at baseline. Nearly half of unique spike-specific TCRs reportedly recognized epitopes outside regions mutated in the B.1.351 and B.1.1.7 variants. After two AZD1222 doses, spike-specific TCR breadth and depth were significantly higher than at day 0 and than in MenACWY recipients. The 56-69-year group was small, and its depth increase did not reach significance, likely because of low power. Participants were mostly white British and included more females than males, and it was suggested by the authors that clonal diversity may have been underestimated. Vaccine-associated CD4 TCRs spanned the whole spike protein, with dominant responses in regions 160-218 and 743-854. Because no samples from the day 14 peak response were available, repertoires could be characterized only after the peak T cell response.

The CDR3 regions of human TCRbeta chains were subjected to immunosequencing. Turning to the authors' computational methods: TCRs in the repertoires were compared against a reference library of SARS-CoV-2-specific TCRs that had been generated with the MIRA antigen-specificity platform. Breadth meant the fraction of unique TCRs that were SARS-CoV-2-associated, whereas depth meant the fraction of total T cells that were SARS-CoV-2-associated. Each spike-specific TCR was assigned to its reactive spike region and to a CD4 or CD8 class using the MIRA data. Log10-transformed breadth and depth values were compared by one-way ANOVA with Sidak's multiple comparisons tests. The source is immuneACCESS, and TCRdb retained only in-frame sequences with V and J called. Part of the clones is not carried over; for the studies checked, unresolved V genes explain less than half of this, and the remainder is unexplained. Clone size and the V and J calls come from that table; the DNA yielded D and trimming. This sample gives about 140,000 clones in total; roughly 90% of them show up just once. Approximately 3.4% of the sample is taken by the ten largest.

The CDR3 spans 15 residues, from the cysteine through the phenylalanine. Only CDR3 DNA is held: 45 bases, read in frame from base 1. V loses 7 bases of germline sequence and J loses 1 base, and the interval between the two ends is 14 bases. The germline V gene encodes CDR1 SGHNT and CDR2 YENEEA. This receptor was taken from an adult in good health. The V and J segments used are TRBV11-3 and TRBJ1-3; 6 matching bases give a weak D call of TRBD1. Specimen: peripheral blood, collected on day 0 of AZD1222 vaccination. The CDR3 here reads CASTLGGHSGNTIYF. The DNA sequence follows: TGTGCCAGCACTTTGGGGGGCCATTCTGGAAACACCATATATTTT.